This T cell receptor (beta chain) was sequenced for a study of blood T cell repertoires in COVID-19. About the study: Samples representing acute and convalescent COVID-19 were sourced from the United States, Italy and Spain. The analysed material was cDNA or gDNA that came from T cells, B-cell-depleted T cells, or PBMCs.

The CDR3 spans 16 residues. The germline gives CDR1 LNHNV, CDR2 YYDKDF (reference sequence). With 5 bases clipped from V and 0 bases from J, the junction kept 7 bases outside the gene matches. The authors' processing: Estimated nucleated cell counts came from reference gene primer amplification. The repertoire was sequenced with immunoSEQ multiplex PCR; TCRdb's copy has only in-frame clones and lacks some. That table is the source of V, J and clone size, and D and trimming were worked out from the DNA. The sample has under 300,000 clones; 65% to 80% are singletons. The receptor's source is a woman in her thirties or forties with active or convalescent COVID-19. The V gene is TRBV15, the J gene TRBJ2-3; 8 nucleotides match TRBD2. Sequences were obtained from peripheral blood. CDR3 residues: CATSATSGTSTDTQYF. CDR3 DNA: TGTGCCACCAGCGCCACTAGCGGAACTAGCACAGATACGCAGTATTTT.